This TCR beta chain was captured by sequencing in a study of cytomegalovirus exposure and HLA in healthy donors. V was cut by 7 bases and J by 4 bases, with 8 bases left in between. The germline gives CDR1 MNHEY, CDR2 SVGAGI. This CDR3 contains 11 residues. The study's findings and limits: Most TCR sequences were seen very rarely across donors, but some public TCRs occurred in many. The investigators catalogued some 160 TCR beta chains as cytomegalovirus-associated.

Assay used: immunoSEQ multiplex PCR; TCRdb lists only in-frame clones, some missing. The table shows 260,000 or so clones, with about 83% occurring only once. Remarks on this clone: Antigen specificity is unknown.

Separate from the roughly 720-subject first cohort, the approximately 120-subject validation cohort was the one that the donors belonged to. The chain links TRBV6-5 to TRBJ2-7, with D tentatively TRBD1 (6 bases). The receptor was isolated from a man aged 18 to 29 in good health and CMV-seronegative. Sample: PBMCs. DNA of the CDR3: TGTGCCAGCAAACAGGGATACGAGCAGTACTTC. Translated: CASKQGYEQYF.